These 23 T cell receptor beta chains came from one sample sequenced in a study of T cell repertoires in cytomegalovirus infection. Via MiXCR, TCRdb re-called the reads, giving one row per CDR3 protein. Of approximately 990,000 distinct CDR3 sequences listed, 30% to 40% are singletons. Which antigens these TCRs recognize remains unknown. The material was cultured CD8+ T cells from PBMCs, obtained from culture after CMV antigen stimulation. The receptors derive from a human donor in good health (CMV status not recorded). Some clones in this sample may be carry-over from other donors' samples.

CDR3 protein: CASSESGWNNYGYTF. CDR3 DNA: TGTGCCAGCAGTGAATCAGGGTGGAATAACTATGGCTACACCTTC. The gene calls are TRBV25-1 and TRBJ1-2; weak D call: TRBD1 (5 bases). V lost 1 base, J lost 1 base, and 10 bases lay in between. The CDR3 covers 15 residues. Germline V lookup: CDR1 MGHDK, CDR2 SYGVNS.

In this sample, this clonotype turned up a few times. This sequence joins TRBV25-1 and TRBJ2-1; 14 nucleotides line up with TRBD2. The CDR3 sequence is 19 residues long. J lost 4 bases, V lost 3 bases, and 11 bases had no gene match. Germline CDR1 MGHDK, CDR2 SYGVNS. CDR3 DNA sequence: TGTGCCAGCAGTGACCCTCCGGGACTAGCGGGGGACCCTTACAATGAGCAGTTCTTC. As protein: CASSDPPGLAGDPYNEQFF.

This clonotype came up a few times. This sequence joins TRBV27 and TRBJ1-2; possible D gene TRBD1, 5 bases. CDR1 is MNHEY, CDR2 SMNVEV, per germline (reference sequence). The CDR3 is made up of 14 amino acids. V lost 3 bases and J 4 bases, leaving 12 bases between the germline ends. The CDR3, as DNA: TGTGCCAGCAGTTTCTCCCCGACAGCCTATGGCTACACCTTC. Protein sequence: CASSFSPTAYGYTF.

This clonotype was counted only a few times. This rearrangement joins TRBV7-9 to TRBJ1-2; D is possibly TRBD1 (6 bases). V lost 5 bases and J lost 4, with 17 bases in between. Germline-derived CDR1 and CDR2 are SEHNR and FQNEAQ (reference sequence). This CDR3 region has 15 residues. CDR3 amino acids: CASSPRTANFYGYTF. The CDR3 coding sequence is TGTGCCAGCAGCCCTCGGACAGCTAACTTCTATGGCTACACCTTC.

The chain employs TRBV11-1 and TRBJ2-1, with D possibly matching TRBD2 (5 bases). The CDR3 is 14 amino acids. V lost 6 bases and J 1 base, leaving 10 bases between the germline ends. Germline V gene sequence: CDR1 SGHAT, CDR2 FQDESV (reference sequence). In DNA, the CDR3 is TGTGCCAGCAGGACGGACTTATCCTACAATGAGCAGTTCTTC. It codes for CASRTDLSYNEQFF.

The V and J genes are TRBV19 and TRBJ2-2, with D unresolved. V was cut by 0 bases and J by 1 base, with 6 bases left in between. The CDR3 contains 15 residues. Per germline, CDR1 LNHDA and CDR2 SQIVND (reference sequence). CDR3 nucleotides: TGTGCCAGTAGTATAGAGGGCTTGAACACCGGGGAGCTGTTTTTT. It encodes CASSIEGLNTGELFF.

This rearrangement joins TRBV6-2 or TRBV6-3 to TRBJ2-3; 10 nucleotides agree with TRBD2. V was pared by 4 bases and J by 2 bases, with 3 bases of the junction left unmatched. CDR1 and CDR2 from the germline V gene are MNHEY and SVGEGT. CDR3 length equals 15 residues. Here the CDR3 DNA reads TGTGCCAGCAGTTCAGCGGGGGGGCCCACAGATACGCAGTATTTT. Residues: CASSSAGGPTDTQYF.

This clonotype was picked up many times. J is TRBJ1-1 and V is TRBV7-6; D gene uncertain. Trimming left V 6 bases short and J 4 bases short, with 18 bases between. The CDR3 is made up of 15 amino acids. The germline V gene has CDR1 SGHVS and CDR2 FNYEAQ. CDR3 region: CASSPEGGLGTEAFF. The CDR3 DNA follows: TGTGCCAGCAGTCCTGAAGGTGGTCTGGGCACTGAAGCTTTCTTT.

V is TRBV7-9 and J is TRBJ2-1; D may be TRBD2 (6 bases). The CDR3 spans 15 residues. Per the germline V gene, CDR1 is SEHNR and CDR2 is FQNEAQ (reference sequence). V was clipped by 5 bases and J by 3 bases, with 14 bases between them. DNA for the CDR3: TGTGCCAGCAGCCCGCACCTCGGGGGCTACAATGAGCAGTTCTTC. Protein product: CASSPHLGGYNEQFF.

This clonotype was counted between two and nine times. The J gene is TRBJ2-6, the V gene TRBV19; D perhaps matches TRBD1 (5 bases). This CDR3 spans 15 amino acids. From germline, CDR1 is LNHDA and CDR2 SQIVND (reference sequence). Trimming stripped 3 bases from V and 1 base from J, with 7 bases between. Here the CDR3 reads CASSIDSSGANVLTF. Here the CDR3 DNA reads TGTGCCAGTAGTATCGACAGTTCTGGGGCCAACGTCCTGACTTTC.

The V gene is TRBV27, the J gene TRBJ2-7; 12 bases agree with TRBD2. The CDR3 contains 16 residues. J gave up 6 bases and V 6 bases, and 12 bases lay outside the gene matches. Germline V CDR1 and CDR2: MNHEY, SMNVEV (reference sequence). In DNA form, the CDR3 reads TGTGCCAGCAGCCCACACGGGACTAGCGGGTTGCGCGAGCAGTACGTC. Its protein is CASSPHGTSGLREQYV.

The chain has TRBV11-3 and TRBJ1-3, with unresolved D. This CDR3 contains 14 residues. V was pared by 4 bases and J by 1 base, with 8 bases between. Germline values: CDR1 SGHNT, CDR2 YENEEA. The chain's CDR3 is CASSSRASGNTIYF. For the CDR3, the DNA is TGTGCCAGCAGCTCCCGGGCTTCTGGAAACACCATATATTTT.

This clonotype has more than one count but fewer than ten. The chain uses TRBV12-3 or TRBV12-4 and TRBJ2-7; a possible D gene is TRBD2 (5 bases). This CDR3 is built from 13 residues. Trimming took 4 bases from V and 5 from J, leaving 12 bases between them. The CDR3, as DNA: TGTGCCAGCAGTTCCGCGGGCCGGGACGAGCAGTACGTC. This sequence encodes CASSSAGRDEQYV.

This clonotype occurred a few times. The CDR3 loop is CASSQDKYEQYV. CDR3 bases: TGTGCCAGCAGTCAAGACAAGTACGAGCAGTACGTC. The chain joins TRBV6-1 to TRBJ2-7; D gene unclear. The CDR3 is 12 amino acids. Germline lookup yields CDR1 MNHNS and CDR2 SASEGT. The V end lost 5 bases, the J end lost 4 bases, and 9 bases lay between the germline ends.

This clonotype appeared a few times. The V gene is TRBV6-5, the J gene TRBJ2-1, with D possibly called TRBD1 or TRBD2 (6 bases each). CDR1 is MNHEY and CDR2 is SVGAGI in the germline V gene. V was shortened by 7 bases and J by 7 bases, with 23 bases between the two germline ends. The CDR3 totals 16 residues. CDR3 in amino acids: CASNLVGGLQRNEQFF. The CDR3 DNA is TGTGCCAGCAACCTTGTAGGGGGGCTGCAACGAAATGAGCAGTTCTTC.

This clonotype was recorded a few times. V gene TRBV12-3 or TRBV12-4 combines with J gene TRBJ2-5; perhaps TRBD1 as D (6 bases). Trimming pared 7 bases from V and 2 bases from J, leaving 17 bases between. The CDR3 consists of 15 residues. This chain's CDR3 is CASTTGSPLQETQYF. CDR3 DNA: TGTGCCAGCACTACAGGGTCCCCCCTACAAGAGACCCAGTACTTC.

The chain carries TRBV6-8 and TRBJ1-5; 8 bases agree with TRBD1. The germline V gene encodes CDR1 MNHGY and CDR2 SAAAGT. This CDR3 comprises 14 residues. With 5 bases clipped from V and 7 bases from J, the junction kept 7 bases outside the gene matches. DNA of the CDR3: TGTGCCAGCAGTACAGGGGGGTCTCGGCAGCCCCAGCATTTT. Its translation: CASSTGGSRQPQHF.

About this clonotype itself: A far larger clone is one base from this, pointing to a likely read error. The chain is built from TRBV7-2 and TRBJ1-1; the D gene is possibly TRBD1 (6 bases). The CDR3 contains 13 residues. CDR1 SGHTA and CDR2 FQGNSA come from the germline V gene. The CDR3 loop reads CGSSSGVNTEAFF. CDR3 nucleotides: TGTGGCAGCAGCTCAGGGGTTAACACTGAAGCTTTCTTT.

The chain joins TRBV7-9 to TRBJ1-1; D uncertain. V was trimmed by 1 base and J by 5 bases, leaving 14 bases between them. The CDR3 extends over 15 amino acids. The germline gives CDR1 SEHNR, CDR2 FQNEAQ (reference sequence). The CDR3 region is CASSLGFGLGTEAFF. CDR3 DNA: TGTGCCAGCAGCTTAGGTTTCGGCCTGGGGACTGAAGCTTTCTTT.

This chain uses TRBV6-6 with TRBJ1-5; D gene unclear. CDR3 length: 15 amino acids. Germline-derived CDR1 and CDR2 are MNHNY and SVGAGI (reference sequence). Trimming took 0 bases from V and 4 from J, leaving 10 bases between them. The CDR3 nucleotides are TGTGCCAGCAGTTACTCCGACAACCGAAATCAGCCCCAGCATTTT. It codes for CASSYSDNRNQPQHF.

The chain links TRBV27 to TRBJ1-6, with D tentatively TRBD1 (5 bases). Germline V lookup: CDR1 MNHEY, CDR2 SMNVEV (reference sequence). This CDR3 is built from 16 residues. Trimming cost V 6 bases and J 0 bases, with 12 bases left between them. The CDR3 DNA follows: TGTGCCAGCAGCGGAGCAGGGAGCTCCTATAATTCACCCCTCCACTTT. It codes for CASSGAGSSYNSPLHF.

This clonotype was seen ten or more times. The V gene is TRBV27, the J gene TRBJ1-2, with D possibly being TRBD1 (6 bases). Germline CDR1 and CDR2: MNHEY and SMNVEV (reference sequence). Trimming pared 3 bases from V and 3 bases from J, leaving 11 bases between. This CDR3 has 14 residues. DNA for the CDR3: TGTGCCAGCAGTTTGACAACAGGGCACTATGGCTACACCTTC. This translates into CASSLTTGHYGYTF.

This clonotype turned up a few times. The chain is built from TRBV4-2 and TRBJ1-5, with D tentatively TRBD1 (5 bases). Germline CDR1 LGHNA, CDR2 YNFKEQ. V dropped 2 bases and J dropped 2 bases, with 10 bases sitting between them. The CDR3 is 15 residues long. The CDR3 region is CASSQQGFGNQPQHF. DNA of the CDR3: TGTGCCAGCAGCCAACAGGGATTTGGCAATCAGCCCCAGCATTTT.